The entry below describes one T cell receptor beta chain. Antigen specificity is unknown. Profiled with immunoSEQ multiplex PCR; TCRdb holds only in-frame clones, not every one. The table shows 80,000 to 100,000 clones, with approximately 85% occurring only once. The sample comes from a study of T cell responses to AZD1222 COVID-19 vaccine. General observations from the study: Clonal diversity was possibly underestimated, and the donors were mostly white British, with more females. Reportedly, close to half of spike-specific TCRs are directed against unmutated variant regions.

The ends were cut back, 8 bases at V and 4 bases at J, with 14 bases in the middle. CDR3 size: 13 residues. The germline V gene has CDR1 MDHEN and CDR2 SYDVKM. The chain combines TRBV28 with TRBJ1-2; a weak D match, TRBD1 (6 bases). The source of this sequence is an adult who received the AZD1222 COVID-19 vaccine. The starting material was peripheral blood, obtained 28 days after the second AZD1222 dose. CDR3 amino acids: CASAEQGSYGYTF. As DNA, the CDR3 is TGTGCCAGCGCCGAACAGGGAAGCTATGGCTACACCTTC.